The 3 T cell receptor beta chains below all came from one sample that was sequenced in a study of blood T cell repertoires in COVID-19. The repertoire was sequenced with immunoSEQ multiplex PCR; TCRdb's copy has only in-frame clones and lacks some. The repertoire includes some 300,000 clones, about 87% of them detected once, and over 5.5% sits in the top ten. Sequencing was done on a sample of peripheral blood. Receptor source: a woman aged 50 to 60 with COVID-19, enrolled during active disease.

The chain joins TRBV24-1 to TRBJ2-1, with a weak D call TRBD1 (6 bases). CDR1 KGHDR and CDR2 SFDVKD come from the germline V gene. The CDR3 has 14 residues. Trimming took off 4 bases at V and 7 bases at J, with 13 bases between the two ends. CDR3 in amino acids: CATSDWRTDNEQFF. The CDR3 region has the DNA TGTGCCACCAGTGACTGGAGGACAGATAATGAGCAGTTCTTC.

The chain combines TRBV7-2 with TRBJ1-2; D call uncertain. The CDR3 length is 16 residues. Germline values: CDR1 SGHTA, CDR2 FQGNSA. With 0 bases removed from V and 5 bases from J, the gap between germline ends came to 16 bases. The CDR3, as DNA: TGTGCCAGCAGCTTAGCGGTTACCGAAGGGAGATATGGCTACACCTTC. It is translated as CASSLAVTEGRYGYTF.

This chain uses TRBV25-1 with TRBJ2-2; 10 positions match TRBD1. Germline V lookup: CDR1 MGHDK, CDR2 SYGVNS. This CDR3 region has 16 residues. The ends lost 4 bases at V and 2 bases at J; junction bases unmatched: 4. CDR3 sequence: CASSGQGASNTGELFF. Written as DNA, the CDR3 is TGTGCCAGCAGTGGACAGGGGGCGTCAAACACCGGGGAGCTGTTTTTT.